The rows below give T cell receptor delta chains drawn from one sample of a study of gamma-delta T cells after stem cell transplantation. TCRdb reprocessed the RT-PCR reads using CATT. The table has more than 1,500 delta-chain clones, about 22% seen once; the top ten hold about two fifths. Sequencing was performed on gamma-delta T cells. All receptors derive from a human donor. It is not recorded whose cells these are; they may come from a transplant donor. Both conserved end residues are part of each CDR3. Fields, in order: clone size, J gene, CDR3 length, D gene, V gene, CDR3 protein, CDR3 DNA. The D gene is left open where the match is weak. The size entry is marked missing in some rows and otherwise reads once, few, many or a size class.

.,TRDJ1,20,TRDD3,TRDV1,CAIHRPARYWGIRGPDKLIF,TGTGCTATACACAGACCCGCCCGTTACTGGGGGATACGCGGGCCCGATAAACTCATCTTT
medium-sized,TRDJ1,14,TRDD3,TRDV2,CACDDVLGDTALIF,TGTGCCTGTGATGACGTACTGGGGGATACGGCACTCATCTTT
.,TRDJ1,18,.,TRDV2,CACDTVVGGAPYTGKLIF,TGTGCCTGTGACACCGTGGTGGGGGGTGCTCCTTACACCGGTAAACTCATCTTT
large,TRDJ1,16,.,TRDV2,CACDSLLGMPTDKLIF,TGTGCCTGTGACAGTTTGCTGGGGATGCCCACCGATAAACTCATCTTT
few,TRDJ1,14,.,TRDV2,CACEKLGGSDKLIF,TGTGCCTGTGAGAAACTTGGGGGCTCCGATAAACTCATCTTT
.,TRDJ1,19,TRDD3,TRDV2,CACDTLGDTRLRRTDKLIF,TGTGCCTGTGACACCCTGGGGGATACAAGGCTTAGGCGGACCGATAAACTCATCTTT
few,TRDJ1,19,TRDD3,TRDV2,CACDPIMNLLGDTGDKLIF,TGTGCCTGTGACCCCATCATGAACTTACTGGGGGATACGGGGGATAAACTCATCTTT
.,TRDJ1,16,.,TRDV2,CACDTLIRGATDKLIF,TGTGCCTGTGACACCCTGATCCGGGGGGCGACCGATAAACTCATCTTT
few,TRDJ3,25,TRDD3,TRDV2,CACDTVNNRGRNWGDSSWDTRQMFF,TGTGCCTGTGACACCGTCAACAACCGTGGTCGGAACTGGGGGGACAGCTCCTGGGACACCCGACAGATGTTTTTC
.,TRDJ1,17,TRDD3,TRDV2,CACDTLLGDLYTDKLIF,TGTGCCTGTGACACCTTACTGGGGGACCTGTACACCGATAAACTCATCTTT
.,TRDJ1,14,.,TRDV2,CACDHIANTDKLIF,TGTGCCTGTGACCATATTGCAAACACCGATAAACTCATCTTT
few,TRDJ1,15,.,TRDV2,CACEPLGYRADKLIF,TGTGCCTGTGAACCCCTGGGGTACAGGGCCGATAAACTCATCTTT
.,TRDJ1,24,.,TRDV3,CASGVFGIPTNGIGRGISTDKLIF,TGTGCCTCGGGGGTGTTTGGCATTCCTACTAACGGTATTGGACGGGGGATTTCCACCGATAAACTCATCTTT
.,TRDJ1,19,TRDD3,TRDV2,CACDALATGVYKYTDNLIF,TGTGCCTGTGACGCCCTTGCGACTGGGGTATACAAGTACACCGATAACCTCATCTTT
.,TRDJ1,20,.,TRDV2,CACDNSPTGSGDCATDKLIF,TGTGCCTGTGACAACAGTCCTACGGGGTCTGGGGATTGTGCGACCGATAAACTCATCTTT
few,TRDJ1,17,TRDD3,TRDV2,CACDSLTGGYSTDKLIF,TGTGCCTGTGACTCTCTTACTGGGGGATACAGCACCGATAAACTCATCTTT
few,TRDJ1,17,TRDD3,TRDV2,CACDTLTGGYATDKLIF,TGTGCCTGTGACACCCTTACTGGGGGATACGCGACCGATAAACTCATCTTT
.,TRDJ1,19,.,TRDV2,CACDSWRRGEKGGADKLIF,TGTGCCTGTGACAGCTGGAGAAGGGGGGAGAAGGGGGGCGCCGATAAACTCATCTTT
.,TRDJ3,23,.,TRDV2,CACDTSQSSGSAGGSWDTRQMFF,TGTGCCTGTGACACCTCACAGTCCTCCGGGAGCGCCGGAGGCTCCTGGGACACCCGACAGATGTTTTTC
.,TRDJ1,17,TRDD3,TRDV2,CACDTITGGYGSEKLIF,TGTGCCTGTGACACGATAACTGGGGGATACGGAAGTGAAAAACTCATCTTT
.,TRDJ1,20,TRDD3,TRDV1,CALGEISLYWGVTYTDKLIF,TGTGCTCTTGGGGAAATTTCCCTCTACTGGGGGGTAACGTACACCGATAAACTCATCTTT
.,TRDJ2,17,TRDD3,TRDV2,CACDRLGDLTLPAQLFF,TGTGCCTGTGACCGACTGGGGGATCTTACTTTGCCCGCACAACTCTTCTTT
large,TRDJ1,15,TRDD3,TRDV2,CALHPLGDHTDKLIF,TGTGCCCTCCACCCCCTGGGGGACCACACCGATAAACTCATCTTT
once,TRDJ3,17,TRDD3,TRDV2,CACDKLGSSWDTRQMFF,TGTGCCTGTGACAAACTGGGGAGCTCCTGGGACACCCGACAGATGTTTTTC
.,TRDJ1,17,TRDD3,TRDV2,CACDPVLGDTGTDKLIF,TGTGCCTGTGACCCCGTCCTGGGGGATACGGGCACCGATAAACTCATCTTT
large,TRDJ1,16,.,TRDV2,CACDPLLGKYTDKLIF,TGTGCCTGTGACCCCCTACTGGGCAAGTACACCGATAAACTCATCTTT
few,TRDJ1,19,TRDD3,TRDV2,CACDTVLGEPLKDTDKLIF,TGTGCCTGTGACACTGTACTGGGGGAGCCACTAAAAGACACCGATAAACTCATCTTT
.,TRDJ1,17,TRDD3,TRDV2,CACDAVLGDKYTDKLIF,TGTGCCTGTGACGCCGTACTGGGGGATAAGTACACCGATAAACTCATCTTT
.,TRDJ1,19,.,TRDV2,CACDIGTTGETSYTDKLIF,TGTGCCTGTGACATAGGTACTACGGGGGAGACCTCATACACCGATAAACTCATCTTT
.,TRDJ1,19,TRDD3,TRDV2,CACDTVFGLGDTRTDKLIF,TGTGCCTGTGACACCGTGTTTGGCCTGGGGGATACACGTACCGATAAACTCATCTTT
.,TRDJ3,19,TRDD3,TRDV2,CACDFTGDHRSWDTRQMFF,TGTGCCTGTGACTTCACTGGGGACCACCGCTCCTGGGACACCCGACAAATGTTTTTC
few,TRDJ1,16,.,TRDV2,CACDTLVRGKTDKLIF,TGTGCCTGTGACACCCTAGTCCGGGGGAAAACCGATAAACTCATCTTT
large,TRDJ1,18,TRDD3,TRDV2,CACDTVGGDTRGTDKLIF,TGTGCCTGTGACACCGTTGGAGGGGATACGCGGGGGACCGATAAACTCATCTTT
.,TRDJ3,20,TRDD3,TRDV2,CACDTVLGDISSCDTRPMFF,TGTGCCTGTGACACCGTGCTGGGGGACATCAGCTCCTGTGACACCCGCCCGATGTTTTTC
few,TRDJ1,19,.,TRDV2,CACDTLETRLVTYTDKLIF,TGTGCCTGTGACACCCTAGAGACCCGACTGGTGACGTACACCGATAAACTCATCTTT
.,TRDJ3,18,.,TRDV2,CACDTGGPSSWDTRQMFF,TGTGCCTGTGACACCGGGGGACCGAGCTCCTGGGACACCCGACAGATGTTTTTC
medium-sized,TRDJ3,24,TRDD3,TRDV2,CACDTTFPGGYAEVSSWDTRQMFF,TGTGCCTGTGACACTACTTTTCCCGGGGGATACGCGGAGGTAAGCTCCTGGGACACCCGACAGATGTTTTTC
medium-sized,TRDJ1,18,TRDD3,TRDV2,CACDTVLGDPKDTDKLIF,TGTGCCTGTGACACCGTACTGGGGGATCCGAAGGACACCGATAAACTCATCTTT
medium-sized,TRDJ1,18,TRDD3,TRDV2,CACDSMLSTGDSIHKLIF,TGTGCCTGTGATTCGATGCTGAGTACTGGGGATAGTATCCATAAACTCATCTTT
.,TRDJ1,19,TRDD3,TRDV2,CACDPILGVKNKSTDNLIF,TGTGCCTGTGACCCAATACTGGGGGTCAAAAACAAGTCGACCGATAACCTCATCTTT
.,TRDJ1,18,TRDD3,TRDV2,CACDTVLGDTRYSDKLIF,TGTGCCTGTGACACCGTACTGGGGGATACGCGTTACTCCGATAAACTCATCTTT
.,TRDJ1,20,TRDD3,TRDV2,CACDTRGKGDTAWYTDKLIF,TGTGCCTGTGACACCAGGGGAAAGGGGGATACGGCCTGGTACACCGATAAACTCATCTTT
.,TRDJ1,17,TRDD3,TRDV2,CACDAVLGDTHTDKLIF,TGTGCCTGTGACGCTGTACTGGGGGATACACACACCGATAAACTCATCTTT
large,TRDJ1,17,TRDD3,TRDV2,CACDALLGTEYTDKLIF,TGTGCCTGTGACGCATTACTGGGGACGGAGTACACCGATAAACTCATCTTT